This T cell receptor (beta chain) stems from a study of graft-versus-host responses after intestinal transplantation. Study at large: Recipients underwent multivisceral, liver-intestinal, or isolated intestinal transplants. Recipients across the board were started on anti-thymocyte globulin induction, then kept on tacrolimus and steroids for roughly 3 years.

Produced via immunoSEQ multiplex PCR; TCRdb's table is partial and in-frame only. The table lists 5,500 or so clones, about three quarters of them singletons. Points on this clone: Its antigen is currently unknown.

Whole-study findings and limits: Among circulating GvH clones, peak levels were associated with early post-transplant declines in HvG clones.

The sequenced sample was PBMCs, obtained 300 to 340 days after intestinal transplant. This TCR came from a human patient who received an intestinal transplant, so some T cells may come from the graft donor.

In nucleotides, the CDR3 is TGTGCCAGCAGCTCCCAACCGCCCTACGAGCAGTACTTC. It codes for CASSSQPPYEQYF. V is TRBV7-9 and J is TRBJ2-7; D is unclear. The CDR3 has 13 amino acids. V gave up 4 bases and J gave up 2 bases, with 9 bases separating them. CDR1 and CDR2 (germline): SEHNR, FQNEAQ (reference sequence).